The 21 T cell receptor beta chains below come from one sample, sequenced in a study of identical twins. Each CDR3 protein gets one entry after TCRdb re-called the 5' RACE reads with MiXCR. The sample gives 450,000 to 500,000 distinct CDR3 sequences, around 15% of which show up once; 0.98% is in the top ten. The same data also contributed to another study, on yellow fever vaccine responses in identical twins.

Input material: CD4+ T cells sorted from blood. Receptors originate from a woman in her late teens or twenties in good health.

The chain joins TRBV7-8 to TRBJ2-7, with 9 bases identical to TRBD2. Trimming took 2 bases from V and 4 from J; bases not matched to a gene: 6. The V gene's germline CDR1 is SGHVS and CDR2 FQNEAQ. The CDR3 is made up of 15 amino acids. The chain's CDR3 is CASSLWRGGQYEQYF. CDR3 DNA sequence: TGTGCCAGCAGCTTATGGCGGGGGGGCCAGTACGAGCAGTACTTC.

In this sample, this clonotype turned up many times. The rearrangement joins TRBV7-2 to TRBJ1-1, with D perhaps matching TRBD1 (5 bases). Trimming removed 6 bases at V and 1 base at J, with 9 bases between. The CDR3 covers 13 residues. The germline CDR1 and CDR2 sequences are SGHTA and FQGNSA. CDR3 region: CASRWTPNTEAFF. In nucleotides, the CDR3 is TGTGCCAGCAGATGGACACCGAACACTGAAGCTTTCTTT.

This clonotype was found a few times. The CDR3 nucleotides are TGCGCCAGCAGCTTGGGAGGTTCGGTAGGGGACAATTCACCCCTCCACTTT. Residues: CASSLGGSVGDNSPLHF. The J gene is TRBJ1-6, the V gene TRBV5-1; D perhaps matches TRBD1 (5 bases). The CDR3 length is 17 residues. Trimming removed 0 bases from V and 7 bases from J, with 17 bases in between. Germline V CDR1 and CDR2: SGHRS, YFSETQ.

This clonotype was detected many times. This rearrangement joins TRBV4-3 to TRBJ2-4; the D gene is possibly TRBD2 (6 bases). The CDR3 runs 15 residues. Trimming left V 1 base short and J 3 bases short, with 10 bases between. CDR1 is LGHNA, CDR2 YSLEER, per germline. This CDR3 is CASSQGDSGKNIQYF. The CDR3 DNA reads TGCGCCAGCAGCCAAGGGGACTCGGGCAAAAACATTCAGTACTTC.

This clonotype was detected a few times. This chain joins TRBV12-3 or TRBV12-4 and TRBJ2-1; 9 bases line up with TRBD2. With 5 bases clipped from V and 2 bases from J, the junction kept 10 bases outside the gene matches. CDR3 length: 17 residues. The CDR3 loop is CASSNPPGTSPYNEQFF. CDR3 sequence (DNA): TGTGCCAGCAGTAATCCGCCGGGGACTAGCCCCTACAATGAGCAGTTCTTC.

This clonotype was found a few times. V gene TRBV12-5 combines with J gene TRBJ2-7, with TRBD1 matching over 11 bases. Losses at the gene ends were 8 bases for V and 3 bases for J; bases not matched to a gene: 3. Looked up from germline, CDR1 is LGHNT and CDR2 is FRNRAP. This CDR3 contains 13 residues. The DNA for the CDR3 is TGTGCTAGTCCCGGGACAGGGGGCTACGAGCAGTACTTC. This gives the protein CASPGTGGYEQYF.

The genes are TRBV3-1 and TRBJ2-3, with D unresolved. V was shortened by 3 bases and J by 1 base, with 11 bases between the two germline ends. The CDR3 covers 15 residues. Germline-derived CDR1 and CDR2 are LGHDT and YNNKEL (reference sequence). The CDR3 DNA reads TGTGCCAGCAGCCAGAGCTCAGGCGGCACAGATACGCAGTATTTT. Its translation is CASSQSSGGTDTQYF.

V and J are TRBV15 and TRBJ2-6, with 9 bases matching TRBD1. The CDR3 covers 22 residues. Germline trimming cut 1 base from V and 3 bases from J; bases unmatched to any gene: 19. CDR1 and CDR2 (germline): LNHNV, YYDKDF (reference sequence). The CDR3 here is CATSRGPLGQGRLLGGANVLTF. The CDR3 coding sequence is TGTGCCACCAGCAGAGGGCCCCTTGGACAGGGGCGGTTGTTAGGTGGGGCCAACGTCCTGACTTTC.

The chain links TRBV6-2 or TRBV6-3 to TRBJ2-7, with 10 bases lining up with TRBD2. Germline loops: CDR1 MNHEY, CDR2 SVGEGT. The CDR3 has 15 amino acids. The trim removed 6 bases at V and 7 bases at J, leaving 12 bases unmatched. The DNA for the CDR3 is TGTGCCAGCAGACACGTACTAGCGGGACATCGGGAGCAGTACTTC. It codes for CASRHVLAGHREQYF.

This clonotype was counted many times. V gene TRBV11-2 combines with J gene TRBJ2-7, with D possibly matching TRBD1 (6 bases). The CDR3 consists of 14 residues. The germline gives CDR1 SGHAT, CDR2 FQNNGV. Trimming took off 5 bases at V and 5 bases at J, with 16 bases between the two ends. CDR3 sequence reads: CASSTLRQVHEQYF. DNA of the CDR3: TGTGCCAGCAGCACCTTAAGACAGGTCCACGAGCAGTACTTC.

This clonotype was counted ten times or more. The CDR3 sequence: CATAGTLSNQPQHF. CDR3 bases: TGTGCCACCGCCGGGACGTTGAGCAATCAGCCCCAGCATTTT. This chain uses TRBV24-1 with TRBJ1-5; possibly TRBD1 for D (5 bases). The germline CDR1 and CDR2 sequences are KGHDR and SFDVKD. The CDR3 covers 14 residues. The ends were cut back, 9 bases at V and 1 base at J, with 12 bases in the middle.

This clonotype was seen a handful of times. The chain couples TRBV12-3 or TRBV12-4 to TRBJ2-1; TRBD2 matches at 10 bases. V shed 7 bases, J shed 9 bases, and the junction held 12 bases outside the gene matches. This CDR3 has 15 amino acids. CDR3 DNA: TGTGCCAGCAACCAAGGGACTAGCGAATGGATTGAGCAGTTCTTC. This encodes CASNQGTSEWIEQFF.

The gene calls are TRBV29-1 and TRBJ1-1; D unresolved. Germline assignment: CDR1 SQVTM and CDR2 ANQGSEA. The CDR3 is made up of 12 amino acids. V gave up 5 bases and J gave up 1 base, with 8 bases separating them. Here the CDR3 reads CSVSYRNTEAFF. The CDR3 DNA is TGCAGCGTTAGCTACAGGAACACTGAAGCTTTCTTT.

This CDR3 reads CASSGFLGEKLFF. The CDR3 bases are TGTGCCAGCAGTGGATTCCTGGGTGAAAAACTGTTTTTT. The chain carries TRBV12-3 or TRBV12-4 and TRBJ1-4; D gene ambiguous. With 5 bases removed from V and 7 bases from J, the gap between germline ends came to 11 bases. The length of the CDR3 is 13 residues.

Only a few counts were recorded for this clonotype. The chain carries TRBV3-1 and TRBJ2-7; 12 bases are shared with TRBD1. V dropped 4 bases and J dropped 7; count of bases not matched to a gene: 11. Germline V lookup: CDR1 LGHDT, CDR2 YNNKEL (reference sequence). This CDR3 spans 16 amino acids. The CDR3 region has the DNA TGTGCCAGCAGCCTCAGGGGGGGACAGGGGGCGATTGAGCAGTACTTC. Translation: CASSLRGGQGAIEQYF.

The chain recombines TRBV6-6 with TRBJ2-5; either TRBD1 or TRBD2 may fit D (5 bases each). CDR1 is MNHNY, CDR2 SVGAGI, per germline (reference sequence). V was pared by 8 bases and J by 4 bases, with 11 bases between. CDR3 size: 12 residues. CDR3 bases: TGTGCCAGCGGGGGTATCAGAGAGACCCAGTACTTC. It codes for CASGGIRETQYF.

The CDR3 nucleotides are TGTGCCAGCAGTTTAATCCGGGCTAGCGGGAGTCTCCACGAGCAGTACTTC. Its protein product is CASSLIRASGSLHEQYF. This chain connects TRBV27 to TRBJ2-7; 10 bases line up with TRBD2. CDR1 is MNHEY, CDR2 SMNVEV, per germline (reference sequence). V lost 2 bases, J lost 5 bases, and 12 bases stayed unmatched. The CDR3 is 17 residues long.

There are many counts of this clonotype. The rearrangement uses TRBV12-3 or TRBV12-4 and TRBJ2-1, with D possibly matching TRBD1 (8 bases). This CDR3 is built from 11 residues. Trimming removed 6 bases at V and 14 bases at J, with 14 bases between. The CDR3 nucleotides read TGTGCCAGCAGAATAACAGGGGGGGAGTTCTTC. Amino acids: CASRITGGEFF.

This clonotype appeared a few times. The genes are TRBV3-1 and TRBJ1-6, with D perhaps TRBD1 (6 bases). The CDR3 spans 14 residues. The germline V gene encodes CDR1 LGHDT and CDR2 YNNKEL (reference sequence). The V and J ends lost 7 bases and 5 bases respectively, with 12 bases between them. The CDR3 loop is CASTRRGDNSPLHF. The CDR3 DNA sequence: TGTGCCAGCACACGCAGGGGAGATAATTCACCCCTCCACTTT.

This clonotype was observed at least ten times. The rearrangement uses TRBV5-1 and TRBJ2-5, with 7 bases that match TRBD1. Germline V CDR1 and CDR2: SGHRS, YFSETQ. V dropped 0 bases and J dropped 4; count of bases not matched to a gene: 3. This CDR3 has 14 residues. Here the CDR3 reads CASSLGTGGETQYF. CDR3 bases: TGCGCCAGCAGCTTGGGGACAGGAGGAGAGACCCAGTACTTC.

CDR3 sequence: CASSYDTGKRNTEAFF. CDR3 nucleotides: TGTGCCAGCAGTTACGATACCGGTAAAAGGAACACTGAAGCTTTCTTT. This sequence joins TRBV6-5 and TRBJ1-1; no clear D. Trimming removed 2 bases from V and 1 base from J, with 14 bases in between. Germline V gene sequence: CDR1 MNHEY, CDR2 SVGAGI. The CDR3 contains 16 residues.